In this sample, the clone carrying this TCR beta chain turned up many times. The data stem from a study of neurological immune-mediated disorders. With 5 bases removed from V and 1 base from J, the gap between germline ends came to 18 bases. CDR1 DFQATT and CDR2 SNEGSKA come from the germline V gene (reference sequence). The CDR3 is 15 amino acids. It was by 5'RACE with 10-nucleotide random UMIs that the cDNA was made. TCRdb itself ran the 5' RACE reads through MiXCR, one entry per CDR3 protein. The repertoire has about 46,000 distinct CDR3 sequences, roughly 4.4% of them found once; the top ten carry just over 5.5%.

The sequenced sample was PBMCs. This sequence joins TRBV20-1 and TRBJ2-7; D is perhaps TRBD2 (7 bases). This clonotype originated in an older woman with multiple sclerosis. The chain's CDR3 is CSARWGGGVSYEQYF. CDR3 nucleotide sequence: TGCAGTGCTCGTTGGGGAGGGGGGGTGTCCTACGAGCAGTACTTC.